The present TCR beta chain was sequenced within a study of regulatory T cells in long-lasting Graves disease. The study's findings and limits: Persistent disease preferred TRBV28, TRBJ1-2 and TRBJ2-5; new disease, TRBV20-1 and TRBJ2-1. The researchers studied only peripheral blood, not thyroid tissue.

The time point here: newly diagnosed GD, antithyroid drugs for less than 3 months. Researchers made the TCR library from RNA that was extracted from PBMCs. Both iRepertoire HTBI primers and Arm-PCR of CDR3 regions were used to build the TCR beta libraries. TCRdb ran MiXCR on the multiplex PCR reads and lists one entry per CDR3 protein. Counted here are about 350,000 distinct CDR3 sequences, over 15% occurring once; the ten biggest clones make up roughly 29%. Germline CDR1 reads MGHRA; CDR2 reads YSYEKL. The CDR3 runs to 16 residues. The V gene end was trimmed by 4 bases and the J gene end by 5 bases; junction bases not matched to a gene: 6. This clonotype has more than one count but fewer than ten. No antigen is known for it. These data were also filed under a second study, of T cells in Graves' hyperthyroidism and ophthalmopathy.

V is TRBV4-1 and J is TRBJ2-1, with 12 bases identical to TRBD1. This sequence was found in a man in his forties with Graves disease. Sequences were derived from peripheral blood mononuclear cells (PBMCs), sampled at new diagnosis, from a patient treated with antithyroid drugs. The CDR3 reads CASSRKGQGADNEQFF. The CDR3 DNA is TGCGCCAGCAGCCGAAAGGGACAGGGGGCGGACAATGAGCAGTTCTTC.